This is a list of T cell receptor beta chains from one sample in a study of blood T cell repertoires in COVID-19. Sequencing used immunoSEQ multiplex PCR; TCRdb keeps in-frame clones, though not all of them. The data show 100,000 to 150,000 clones, around 82% seen once. Material for sequencing was peripheral blood. These receptors all stem from a man in his 60s with acute or convalescent COVID-19. Each CDR3 is given with its conserved first and last residue. D genes are given only for firm matches. Clone size is stated in some rows and not others, as once, few, many or a class when expanded.

>TRBV7-3|TRBJ1-1|-|TRBD1
TGTGCCAGCAGCTCACACAGGGGGCCGCACACTGAAGCTTTCTTT
CASSSHRGPHTEAFF
>TRBV5-8|TRBJ2-5|once|-
TGTGCCAGCAGCCTGGGACGTCGGCGGGAGACCCAGTACTTC
CASSLGRRRETQYF
>TRBV9|TRBJ1-3|-|TRBD1
TGTGCCAGCAGCTTCCGGGACAGGGGCTCTGGAAACACCATATATTTT
CASSFRDRGSGNTIYF
>TRBV5-1|TRBJ2-1|-|TRBD1
TGCGCCAGCAGCTTGGGACAGGGGGGCGTTGAGCAGTTCTTC
CASSLGQGGVEQFF
>TRBV5-6|TRBJ2-7|-|TRBD1
TGTGCCAGCAGCCCTCAGGGACAGGGGATAGCGACCTACGAGCAGTACTTC
CASSPQGQGIATYEQYF
>TRBV6-5|TRBJ2-6|-|TRBD2
TGTGCCAGCAGTTACTCGGGAGGGGCTGGGGCCAACGTCCTGACTTTC
CASSYSGGAGANVLTF
>TRBV7-2|TRBJ2-7|-|-
TGTGCCAGCAGCTTAGCTGCGACAGGCATCTCCTACGAGCAGTACTTC
CASSLAATGISYEQYF
>TRBV5-1|TRBJ2-3|-|TRBD2
TGCGCCAGCAGCTCCTTTGGCGCGGCTAGCGGGGGCACAGATACGCAGTATTTT
CASSSFGAASGGTDTQYF
>TRBV29-1|TRBJ1-1|-|TRBD1
TGCAGCGTTAACAGGGGTTTGAGCACTGAAGCTTTCTTT
CSVNRGLSTEAFF
>TRBV15|TRBJ2-7|-|TRBD2
TGTGCCACCAGCAGAGATAAGGCCAGCGGGAGTCTCGAGCAGTACTTC
CATSRDKASGSLEQYF
>TRBV6-6|TRBJ1-1|-|TRBD1
TGTGCCAGTATTAAGGGACAGCAGAACACTGAAGCTTTCTTT
CASIKGQQNTEAFF
>TRBV5-1|TRBJ2-2|-|TRBD2
TGCGCCAGCAGCCTTGGACTAGCGGGAGGCCGCACCTCGAACACCGGGGAGCTGTTTTTT
CASSLGLAGGRTSNTGELFF
>TRBV18|TRBJ2-1|few|-
TGTGCCAGCTCACCCAAAACCGGACTAAATGAGCAGTTCTTC
CASSPKTGLNEQFF
>TRBV19|TRBJ2-1|-|TRBD1
TGTGCCAGTAAGCGAGACAGGGCCTACAATGAGCAGTTCTTC
CASKRDRAYNEQFF
>TRBV27|TRBJ2-5|-|TRBD1
TGTGCCAGCAGTCCTGAATTGGCAGGGGGCCAAGCGTTGGAGACCCAGTACTTC
CASSPELAGGQALETQYF
>TRBV10-2|TRBJ1-6|-|-
TGCGCCAGCAAGAAACAGGGATATAATTCACCCCTCCACTTT
CASKKQGYNSPLHF
>TRBV5-8|TRBJ1-5|-|-
TGTGCCAGCAGCTTGGACGCTTCGCTGGGGGAGGGCGGCAATCAGCCCCAGCATTTT
CASSLDASLGEGGNQPQHF
>TRBV9|TRBJ2-4|once|-
TGTGCCAGCAGCGTAGAGGTCGCGGGGAACATTCAGTACTTC
CASSVEVAGNIQYF
>TRBV27|TRBJ2-1|-|-
TGTGCCAGCAGTCCACAGGCCGAAACGCGGTACAATGAGCAGTTCTTC
CASSPQAETRYNEQFF
>TRBV5-5|TRBJ2-1|-|TRBD1
TGTGCCAGCATTCGGACAGGGGTGAATGAGCAGTTCTTC
CASIRTGVNEQFF
>TRBV5-1|TRBJ2-2|-|TRBD2
TGCGCCAGCAGCTTACGGGCGGGAGTGACCGGGGAGCTGTTTTTT
CASSLRAGVTGELFF
>TRBV12-3/TRBV12-4|TRBJ2-3|-|-
TGTGCCAGCAGGGGGGGGCCAGATACGCAGTATTTT
CASRGGPDTQYF
>TRBV10-3|TRBJ2-5|-|TRBD1
TGTGCCAGCGGACAGGGAGAGACCCAGTACTTC
CASGQGETQYF
>TRBV6-5|TRBJ1-2|-|TRBD1
TGTGCCAGCACCCGACAGGGGGCTCTCGATGGCTACACCTTC
CASTRQGALDGYTF
>TRBV9|TRBJ2-5|-|TRBD1
TGTGCCAGCAGCGCGGGGGACAGGGTGGTTGAGACCCAGTACTTC
CASSAGDRVVETQYF
>TRBV19|TRBJ1-2|-|TRBD1
TGTGCCAGTAGTCCCGGGGACAGGGGCTATGGCTACACCTTC
CASSPGDRGYGYTF
>TRBV7-2|TRBJ1-6|few|-
TGTGCCAGCAGCTTAGAACGGGCAGGGACTTATAATTCACCCCTCCACTTT
CASSLERAGTYNSPLHF
>TRBV10-1|TRBJ2-3|once|-
TGCGCCAGCAGTGAGTCCGGGGGATACACAGATACGCAGTATTTT
CASSESGGYTDTQYF
>TRBV11-2|TRBJ1-4|few|TRBD1
TGTGCCAGCAGCTTAGACAGGGGGCGTAATGAAAAACTGTTTTTT
CASSLDRGRNEKLFF
>TRBV7-6|TRBJ1-1|-|-
TGTGCCAGCAGCTCAGGGGAGATGGCTTTCTTT
CASSSGEMAFF
>TRBV5-1|TRBJ1-6|-|-
TGCGCCAGCAGCTTGGATCAGGGGCAAAACCTCCACTTT
CASSLDQGQNLHF
>TRBV18|TRBJ1-2|-|-
TGTGCCAGCTCACCACTGGGGGCAGGGCAAAACTATGGCTACACCTTC
CASSPLGAGQNYGYTF
>TRBV10-3|TRBJ2-7|-|-
TGTGCCATCTTACTACCAAATTCCTACGAGCAGTACTTC
CAILLPNSYEQYF
>TRBV19|TRBJ2-7|few|-
TGTGCCAGTAGGATGGCCGGGGGTAGGAGGGGCGAGCAGTACTTC
CASRMAGGRRGEQYF
>TRBV10-3|TRBJ1-1|-|TRBD1
TGTGCCATCAGTGAAGGGCAGGGGGCGACCGTTTTCTTT
CAISEGQGATVFF
>TRBV19|TRBJ1-2|-|TRBD1
TGTGCCAGTAGCGACAGGGGGCAAGGCTACACCTTC
CASSDRGQGYTF
>TRBV4-1|TRBJ2-2|-|-
TGCGCCAGCAGCCAAGATGGGGGCGGTAGTGTGTACGGGGAGCTGTTTTTT
CASSQDGGGSVYGELFF
>TRBV5-1|TRBJ2-1|-|TRBD1
TGCGCCAGCAGCTTGGAAGGGACAGGGGGCATTAATGAGCAGTTCTTC
CASSLEGTGGINEQFF
>TRBV5-1|TRBJ1-5|-|TRBD1
TGCGCCAGCAGCTTAGGGGACAGGGAACAGCCCCAGCATTTT
CASSLGDREQPQHF
>TRBV19|TRBJ2-3|-|TRBD2
TGTGCCAGTAGTTCTGGACTAGCGGGGGGGCGGGATACGCAGTATTTT
CASSSGLAGGRDTQYF
>TRBV6-2/TRBV6-3|TRBJ1-1|-|-
TGTGCCAGCAGTTATCGGTCCCTTACGAGGGACACTGAAGCTTTCTTT
CASSYRSLTRDTEAFF
>TRBV20-1|TRBJ2-7|few|-
TGCAGTGCTAGTTCGGGACTCACCTCCTCCTACGAGCAGTACTTC
CSASSGLTSSYEQYF
>TRBV15|TRBJ1-1|-|TRBD1
TGTGCCACCAGCAGAGATGGGGACAGGAACACTGAAGCTTTCTTT
CATSRDGDRNTEAFF
>TRBV10-3|TRBJ2-3|-|-
TGTGCCATCAGTGAACTTAGCACAGATACGCAGTATTTT
CAISELSTDTQYF
>TRBV5-1|TRBJ1-4|once|-
TGCGCCAGCGGGGGGGACGGCTATGAAAAACTGTTTTTT
CASGGDGYEKLFF
>TRBV2|TRBJ2-5|-|-
TGTGCCAGCAACGCCCGGGAAACCCAAGAGACCCAGTACTTC
CASNARETQETQYF
>TRBV7-3|TRBJ2-2|-|-
TGTGCCAGCAGCCCGGTTCCGGGTGTCTCCGGGGAGCTGTTTTTT
CASSPVPGVSGELFF
>TRBV30|TRBJ1-1|-|TRBD1
TGTGCCAGAAATACAGGGGGCGTAGGTACGGAAGCTTTCTTT
CARNTGGVGTEAFF
>TRBV19|TRBJ2-1|-|TRBD2
TGTGCCAGTAGGTCATCTAGGAGCGGGAGTTTGGATGAGCAGTTCTTC
CASRSSRSGSLDEQFF
>TRBV3-1/TRBV3-2|TRBJ2-1|-|-
TGTGCCAGCAGTAGAGACTCCGGTGAGCAGTTCTTC
CASSRDSGEQFF
>TRBV5-8|TRBJ2-2|-|-
TGTGCCAGCAGCTTGGTTCTAGGGAGCACCGGGGAGCTGTTTTTT
CASSLVLGSTGELFF
>TRBV5-1|TRBJ1-2|-|-
TGCGCCAGCAGCTTGGACAGCTATGGTACCTATGGCTACACCTTC
CASSLDSYGTYGYTF
>TRBV5-1|TRBJ1-3|-|-
TGCGCCAGCAGCTTAAGGGAGGGAGCCTCTGGAAACACCATATATTTT
CASSLREGASGNTIYF
>TRBV18|TRBJ1-2|-|-
TGTGCCAGCTCCTGGAGGGGTGACTATGGCTACACCTTC
CASSWRGDYGYTF
>TRBV5-4|TRBJ1-2|once|TRBD1
TGTGCCAGCAGCTTGGGGGACAGGGCGGGTGGCTACACCTTC
CASSLGDRAGGYTF